The present TCR beta chain was sequenced within a study of OX40 agonist ivuxolimab in advanced cancers. Germline V gives CDR1 MNHNS, CDR2 SASEGT. Trimming removed 2 bases at V and 7 bases at J, with 15 bases between. This CDR3 is built from 15 residues. Profiled with immunoSEQ multiplex PCR; TCRdb holds only in-frame clones, not every one. The sample carries tens of thousands of clones, about 90% recorded once. The V gene is TRBV6-1, the J gene TRBJ2-1; D gene uncertain. The sample was CD4+ or CD8+ T cells sorted from blood, taken in a trial of the OX40 agonist ivuxolimab. The TCR sequence derives from an adult with an advanced solid tumor such as melanoma, head and neck, liver or kidney cancer. The chain's CDR3 is CASSEKLSSRNEQFF. CDR3 nucleotides: TGTGCCAGCAGTGAAAAGCTGTCGTCGAGGAATGAGCAGTTCTTC.